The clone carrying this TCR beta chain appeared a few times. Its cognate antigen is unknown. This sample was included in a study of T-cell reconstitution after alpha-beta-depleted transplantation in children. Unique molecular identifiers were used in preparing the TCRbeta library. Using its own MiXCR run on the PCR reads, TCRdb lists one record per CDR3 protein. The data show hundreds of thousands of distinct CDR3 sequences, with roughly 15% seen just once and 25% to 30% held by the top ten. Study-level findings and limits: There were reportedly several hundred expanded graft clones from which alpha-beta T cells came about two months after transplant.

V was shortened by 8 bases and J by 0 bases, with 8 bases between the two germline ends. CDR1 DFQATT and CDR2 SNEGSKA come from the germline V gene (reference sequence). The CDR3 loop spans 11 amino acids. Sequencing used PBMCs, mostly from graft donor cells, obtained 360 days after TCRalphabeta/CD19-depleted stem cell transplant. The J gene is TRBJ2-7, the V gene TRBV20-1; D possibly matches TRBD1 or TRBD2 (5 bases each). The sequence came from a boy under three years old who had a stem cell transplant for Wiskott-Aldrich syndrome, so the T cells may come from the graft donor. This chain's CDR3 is CSLGTSYEQYF. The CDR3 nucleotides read TGCAGTCTAGGGACCTCCTACGAGCAGTACTTC.